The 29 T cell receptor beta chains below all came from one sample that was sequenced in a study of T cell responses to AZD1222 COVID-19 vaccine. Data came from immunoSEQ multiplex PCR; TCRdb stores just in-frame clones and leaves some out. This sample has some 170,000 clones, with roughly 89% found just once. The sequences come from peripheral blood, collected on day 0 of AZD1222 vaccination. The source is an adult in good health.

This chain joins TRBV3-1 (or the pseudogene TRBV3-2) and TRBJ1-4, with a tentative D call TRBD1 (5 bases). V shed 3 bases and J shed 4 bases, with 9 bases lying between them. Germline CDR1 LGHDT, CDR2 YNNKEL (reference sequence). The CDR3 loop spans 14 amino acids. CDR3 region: CASSQTEGNEKLFF. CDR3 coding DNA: TGTGCCAGCAGCCAGACAGAGGGTAATGAAAAACTGTTTTTT.

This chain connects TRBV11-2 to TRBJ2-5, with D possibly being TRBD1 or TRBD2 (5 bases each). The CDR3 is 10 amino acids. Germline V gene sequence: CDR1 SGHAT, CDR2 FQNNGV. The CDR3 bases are TGTGCTTGGGGGTGGGAGACCCAGTACTTC. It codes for CAWGWETQYF.

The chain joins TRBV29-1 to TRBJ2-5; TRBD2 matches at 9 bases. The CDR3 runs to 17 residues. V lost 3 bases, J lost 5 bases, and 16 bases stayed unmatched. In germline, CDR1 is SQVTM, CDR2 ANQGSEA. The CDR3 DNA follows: TGCAGCGTTGACGGGGTGTATTCTAGCGGGGACTGGGAGACCCAGTACTTC. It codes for CSVDGVYSSGDWETQYF.

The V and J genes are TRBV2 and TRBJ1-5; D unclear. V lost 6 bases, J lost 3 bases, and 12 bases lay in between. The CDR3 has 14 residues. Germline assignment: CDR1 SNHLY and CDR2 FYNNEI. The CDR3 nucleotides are TGTGCCAGCAGACCAGACATATCCAATCAGCCCCAGCATTTT. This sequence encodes CASRPDISNQPQHF.

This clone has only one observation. The CDR3 region has the DNA TGTGCCAGCTCACCTTCTCTAGCGGGGGGCCAAGAGACCCAGTACTTC. It specifies CASSPSLAGGQETQYF. The J gene is TRBJ2-5, the V gene TRBV18; 11 bases are shared with TRBD2. CDR3 size: 16 residues. Germline values: CDR1 KGHSH, CDR2 LQKENI. Trimming took 3 bases from V and 1 from J; bases not matched to a gene: 4.

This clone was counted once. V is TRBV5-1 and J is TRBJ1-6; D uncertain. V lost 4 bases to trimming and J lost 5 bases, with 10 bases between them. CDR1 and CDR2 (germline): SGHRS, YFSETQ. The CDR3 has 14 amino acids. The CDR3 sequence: CASSLKGDNSPLHF. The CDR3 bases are TGCGCCAGCAGCCTCAAAGGAGATAATTCACCCCTCCACTTT.

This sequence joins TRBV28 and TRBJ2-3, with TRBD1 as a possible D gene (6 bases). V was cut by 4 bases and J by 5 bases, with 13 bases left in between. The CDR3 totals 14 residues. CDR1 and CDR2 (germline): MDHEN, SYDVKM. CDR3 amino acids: CASSSPDSRDTQYF. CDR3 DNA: TGTGCCAGCAGTTCCCCGGACAGTAGAGATACGCAGTATTTT.

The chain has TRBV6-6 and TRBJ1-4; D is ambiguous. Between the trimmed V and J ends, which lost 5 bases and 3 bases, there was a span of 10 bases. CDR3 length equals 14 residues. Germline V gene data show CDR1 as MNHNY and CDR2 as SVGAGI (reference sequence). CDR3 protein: CASSTPASNEKLFF. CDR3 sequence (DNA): TGTGCCAGCAGTACCCCCGCCTCTAATGAAAAACTGTTTTTT.

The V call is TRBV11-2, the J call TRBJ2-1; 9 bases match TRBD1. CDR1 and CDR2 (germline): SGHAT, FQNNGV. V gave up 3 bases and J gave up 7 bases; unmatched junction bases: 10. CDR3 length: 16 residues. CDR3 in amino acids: CASSFGPGQGKNEQFF. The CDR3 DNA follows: TGTGCCAGCAGCTTCGGACCGGGACAGGGTAAAAATGAGCAGTTCTTC.

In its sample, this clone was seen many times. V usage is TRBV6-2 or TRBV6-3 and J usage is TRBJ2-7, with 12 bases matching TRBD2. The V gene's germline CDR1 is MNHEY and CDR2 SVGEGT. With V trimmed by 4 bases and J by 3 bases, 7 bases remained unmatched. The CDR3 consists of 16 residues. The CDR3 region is CASSLLGLAGFYEQYF. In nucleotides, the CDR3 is TGTGCCAGCAGTTTACTCGGACTAGCGGGATTCTACGAGCAGTACTTC.

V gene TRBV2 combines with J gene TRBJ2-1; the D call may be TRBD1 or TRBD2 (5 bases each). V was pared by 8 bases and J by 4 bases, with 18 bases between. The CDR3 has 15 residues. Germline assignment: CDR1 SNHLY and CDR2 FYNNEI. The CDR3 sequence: CASSLQGPVYNEQFF. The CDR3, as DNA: TGTGCCAGCTCCCTCCAGGGACCCGTATACAATGAGCAGTTCTTC.

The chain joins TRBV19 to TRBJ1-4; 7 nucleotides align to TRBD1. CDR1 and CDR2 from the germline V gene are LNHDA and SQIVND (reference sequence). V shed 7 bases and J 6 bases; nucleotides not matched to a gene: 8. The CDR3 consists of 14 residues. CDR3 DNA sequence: TGTGCCAGTACTGTGGACAGGCGGGATGAAAAACTGTTTTTT. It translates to CASTVDRRDEKLFF.

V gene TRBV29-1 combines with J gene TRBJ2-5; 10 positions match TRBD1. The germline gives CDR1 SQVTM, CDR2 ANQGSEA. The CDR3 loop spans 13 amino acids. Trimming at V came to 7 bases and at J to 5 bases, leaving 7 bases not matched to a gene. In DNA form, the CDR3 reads TGCAGCGAAAGGACAGGGGGTATGGAGACCCAGTACTTC. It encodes CSERTGGMETQYF. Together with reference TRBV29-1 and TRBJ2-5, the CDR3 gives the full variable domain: SAVISQKPSRDICQRGTSLTIQCQVDSQVTMMFWYRQQPGQSLTLIATANQGSEATYESGFVIDKFPISRPNLTFSTLTVSNMSPEDSSIYLCSERTGGMETQYFGPGTRLLVL.

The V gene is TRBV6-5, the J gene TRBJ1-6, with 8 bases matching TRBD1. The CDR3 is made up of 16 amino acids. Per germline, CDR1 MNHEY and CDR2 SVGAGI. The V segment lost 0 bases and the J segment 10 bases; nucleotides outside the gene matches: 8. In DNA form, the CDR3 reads TGTGCCAGCAGTTACTCTCTGAGGCAGGGGGCCTCACCCCTCCACTTT. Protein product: CASSYSLRQGASPLHF.

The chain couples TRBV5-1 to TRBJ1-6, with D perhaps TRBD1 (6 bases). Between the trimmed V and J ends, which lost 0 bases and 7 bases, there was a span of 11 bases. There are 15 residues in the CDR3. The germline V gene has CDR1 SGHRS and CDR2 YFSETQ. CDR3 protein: CASSLATGPNSPLHF. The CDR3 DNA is TGCGCCAGCAGCTTGGCTACAGGGCCAAATTCACCCCTCCACTTT.

As DNA, the CDR3 is TGTGCCAGCAGCGTAGTTGCCTTCTCTGGGGCCAACGTCCTGACTTTC. Protein product: CASSVVAFSGANVLTF. The chain recombines TRBV9 with TRBJ2-6; no definite D call. Trimming left V 0 bases short and J 0 bases short, with 7 bases between. The germline CDR1 and CDR2 sequences are SGDLS and YYNGEE. CDR3 length: 16 residues.

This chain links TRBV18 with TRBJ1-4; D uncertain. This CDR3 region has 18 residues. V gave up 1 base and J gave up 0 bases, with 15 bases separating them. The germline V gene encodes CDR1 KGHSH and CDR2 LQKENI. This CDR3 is CASSPRRSATATNEKLFF. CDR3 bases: TGTGCCAGCTCACCACGGAGGTCGGCCACCGCAACTAATGAAAAACTGTTTTTT.

The CDR3 sequence: CASSTFDTVSEAFF. In DNA form, the CDR3 reads TGTGCCAGCAGCACGTTTGATACAGTCTCTGAAGCTTTCTTT. The gene calls are TRBV9 and TRBJ1-1, with no clear D. The CDR3 totals 14 residues. The ends were cut back, 4 bases at V and 6 bases at J, with 16 bases in the middle. Per germline, CDR1 SGDLS and CDR2 YYNGEE.

CDR3 residues: CAGGQGVETQYF. The CDR3 nucleotides read TGTGCCGGTGGACAGGGGGTTGAGACCCAGTACTTC. This chain links TRBV7-9 with TRBJ2-5, with 10 bases aligning to TRBD1. CDR1 and CDR2 (germline): SEHNR, FQNEAQ (reference sequence). The CDR3 has 12 residues. The V and J ends lost 11 bases and 5 bases, in that order; junction bases with no gene match: 5.

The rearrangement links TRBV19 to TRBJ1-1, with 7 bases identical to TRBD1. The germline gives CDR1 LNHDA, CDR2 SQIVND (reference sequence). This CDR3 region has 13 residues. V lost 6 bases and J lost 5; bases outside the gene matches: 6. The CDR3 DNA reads TGTGCCAGTAGAATACAGGGGAGAACTGAAGCTTTCTTT. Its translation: CASRIQGRTEAFF.

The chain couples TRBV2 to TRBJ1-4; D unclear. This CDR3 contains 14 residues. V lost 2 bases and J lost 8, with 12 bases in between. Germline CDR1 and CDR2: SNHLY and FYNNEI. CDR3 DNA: TGTGCCAGCAGTGAATCGGGAGTACGGGAAAAACTGTTTTTT. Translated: CASSESGVREKLFF.

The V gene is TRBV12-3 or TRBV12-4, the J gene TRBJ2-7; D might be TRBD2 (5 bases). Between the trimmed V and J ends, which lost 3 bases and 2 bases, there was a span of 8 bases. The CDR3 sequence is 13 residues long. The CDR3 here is CASSLPGTYEQYF. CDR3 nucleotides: TGTGCCAGCAGTTTGCCGGGGACCTACGAGCAGTACTTC.

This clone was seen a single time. CDR3 nucleotides: TGTGCCAGCAGCTTAACGGCAGGCGCCAACTACGAGCAGTACTTC. This gives the protein CASSLTAGANYEQYF. The V and J genes are TRBV7-3 and TRBJ2-7; D not certain. Trimming took off 0 bases at V and 3 bases at J, with 12 bases between the two ends. The CDR3 covers 15 residues. The V gene's germline CDR1 is SGHTA and CDR2 FQGTGA.

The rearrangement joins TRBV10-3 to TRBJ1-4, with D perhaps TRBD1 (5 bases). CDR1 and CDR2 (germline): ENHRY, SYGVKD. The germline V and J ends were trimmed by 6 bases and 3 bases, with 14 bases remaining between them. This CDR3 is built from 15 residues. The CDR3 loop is CAISSGTAANEKLFF. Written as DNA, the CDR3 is TGTGCCATCAGCTCCGGGACGGCGGCTAATGAAAAACTGTTTTTT.

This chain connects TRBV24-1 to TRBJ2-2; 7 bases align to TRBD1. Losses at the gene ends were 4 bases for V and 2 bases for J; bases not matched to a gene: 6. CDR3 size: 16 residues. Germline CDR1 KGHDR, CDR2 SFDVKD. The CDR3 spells CATSEQTGINTGELFF. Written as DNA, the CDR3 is TGTGCCACCAGTGAACAGACAGGGATAAACACCGGGGAGCTGTTTTTT.

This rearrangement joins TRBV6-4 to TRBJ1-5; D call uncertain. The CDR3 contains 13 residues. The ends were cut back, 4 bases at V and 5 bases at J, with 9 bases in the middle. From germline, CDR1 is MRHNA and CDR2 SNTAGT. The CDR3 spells CASSAEEYQPQHF. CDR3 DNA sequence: TGTGCCAGCAGTGCGGAGGAGTATCAGCCCCAGCATTTT.

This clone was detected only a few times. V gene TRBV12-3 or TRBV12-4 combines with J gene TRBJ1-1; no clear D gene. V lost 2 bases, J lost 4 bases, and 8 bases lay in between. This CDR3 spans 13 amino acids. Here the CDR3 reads CASSLLGSTEAFF. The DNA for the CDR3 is TGTGCCAGCAGTTTACTGGGTAGCACTGAAGCTTTCTTT.

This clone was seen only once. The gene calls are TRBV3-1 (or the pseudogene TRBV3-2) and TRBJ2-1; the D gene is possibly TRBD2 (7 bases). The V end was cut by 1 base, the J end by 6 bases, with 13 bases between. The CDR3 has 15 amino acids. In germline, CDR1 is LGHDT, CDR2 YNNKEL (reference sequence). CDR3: CASSQARGPGNEQFF. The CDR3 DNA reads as TGTGCCAGCAGCCAAGCGCGGGGGCCTGGCAATGAGCAGTTCTTC.

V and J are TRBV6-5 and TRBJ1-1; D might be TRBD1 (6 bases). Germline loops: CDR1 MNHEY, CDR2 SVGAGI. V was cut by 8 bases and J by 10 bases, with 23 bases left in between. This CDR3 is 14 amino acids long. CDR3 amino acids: CASWETGNLAGAFF. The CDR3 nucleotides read TGTGCCAGCTGGGAGACAGGAAATCTAGCTGGAGCTTTCTTT.